These T cell receptor beta chains were read from a single sample in a study of identical twins. TCRdb redid the calling of the 5' RACE reads with MiXCR, one entry per CDR3 protein. The table has 1.5 million to 2 million distinct CDR3 sequences, roughly a third seen once. Specimen: cord blood. Receptors were obtained from a newborn girl in good health. The CDR3 runs from the conserved cysteine through the conserved F or W. D genes are given only for firm matches. Expanded clones are given a class, and other clones once, few, many or no size at all.

TRBJ1-6,TRBV2,.,.,TGTGCCAGCAGCCAAGACGTCGTATACGAGACAGTTGGATCACCCCCCCACTTT,CASSQDVVYETVGSPPHF
TRBJ1-1,TRBV29-1,.,few,TGCAGCGTTGAAACGGGAGGGGACACTGAAGCTTTCTTT,CSVETGGDTEAFF
TRBJ2-1,TRBV5-1,.,.,TGCGCCAGCAGCTTAGTCGGATCCCGGTGGCCCAATGAGCAGTTCTTC,CASSLVGSRWPNEQFF
TRBJ1-1,TRBV28,.,few,TGTGCCAGCATGGTGGGACGGCCGAACACTGAAGCTTTCTTT,CASMVGRPNTEAFF
TRBJ2-5,TRBV7-2,.,.,TGTGCCAGCAGCCCGATTGGGTTACAAGAGACCCAGTACTTC,CASSPIGLQETQYF
TRBJ1-5,TRBV12-3/TRBV12-4,.,.,TGTGCCAGCAGTTCAAGGCAGCCGATGCCCAATCAGCCCCAGCATTTT,CASSSRQPMPNQPQHF
TRBJ2-3,TRBV5-6,TRBD1,.,TGTGCCAGCAGCTACACCGGGACAGGACGCACAGATACGCAGTATTTT,CASSYTGTGRTDTQYF
TRBJ1-1,TRBV7-8,.,.,TGTGCCAGCAGCCCACGACCGATTGGGGACACTGAAGCTTTCTTT,CASSPRPIGDTEAFF
TRBJ2-1,TRBV12-3/TRBV12-4,TRBD2,few,TGTGCCAGCTCACTTAGCGGGAGTAACCGGGATGAGCAGTTCTTC,CASSLSGSNRDEQFF
TRBJ2-2,TRBV20-1,TRBD2,.,TGCAGTGCTATAGGGACTAGCGGGGGCCCCATCCGAACCGGGGAGCTGTTTTTT,CSAIGTSGGPIRTGELFF
TRBJ2-3,TRBV6-6,TRBD2,.,TGTGCCAGCGGTTACGGCTTAGCGGGAGAAGCAGATACGCAGTATTTT,CASGYGLAGEADTQYF
TRBJ2-5,TRBV5-1,TRBD1,.,TGCGCCAGCAGCTTGGTTCCAGGGGGAGAGACCCAGTACTTC,CASSLVPGGETQYF
TRBJ2-7,TRBV5-1,TRBD2,.,TGCGCCAGCAGCTTGGTGGGGACTAGCTTTTCCTACGAGCAGTACTTC,CASSLVGTSFSYEQYF
TRBJ2-1,TRBV7-2,.,.,TGTGCCAGCAGCTTCCTGACTACCCGATACAATGAGCAGTTCTTC,CASSFLTTRYNEQFF
TRBJ2-3,TRBV20-1,.,.,TGCAGTGCTAGAGGTCCGACAGGATACGCAGATACGCAGTATTTT,CSARGPTGYADTQYF
TRBJ2-7,TRBV7-2,TRBD2,.,TGTGCCGCCAGCTTAGTAGGTAGCGGGAGCTACAATGAGCAGTACTTC,CAASLVGSGSYNEQYF
TRBJ2-7,TRBV28,TRBD2,few,TGTGCCAGCCGCAGCGGGAGCTCCTACAATGAGCAGTACTTC,CASRSGSSYNEQYF
TRBJ1-2,TRBV13,.,.,TGTGCCGGCAGCTTAGTCCGGGACGCCTATGGCTACACCTTC,CAGSLVRDAYGYTF
TRBJ2-1,TRBV19,.,.,TGTGCCAGTAGTATTTTTTTGAGGGGGGGCCGGAATGAGCAGTTCTTC,CASSIFLRGGRNEQFF
TRBJ2-1,TRBV5-1,TRBD2,.,TGCGCCAGCAGCTTGGTACTAGCGGGGGCTGAGCAGTTCTTC,CASSLVLAGAEQFF
TRBJ1-5,TRBV4-1,TRBD1,.,TGCGCCAGCAGCCAAGAGACGGTACAGGGGGTCCAGCCCCAGCATTTT,CASSQETVQGVQPQHF
TRBJ2-7,TRBV5-1,TRBD2,.,TGCGCCAGCAGCTTAGCTCCCGGGACTAGCGGGGGGAACGAGCAGTACTTC,CASSLAPGTSGGNEQYF
TRBJ2-5,TRBV6-6,TRBD2,.,TGTGCCAGCGGGCGGGGGGTCCAAGAGACCCAGTACTTC,CASGRGVQETQYF
TRBJ2-7,TRBV4-1,.,.,TGCGCCAGCAGCCTTACGCAACTCTCCTACGAGCAGTACTTC,CASSLTQLSYEQYF
TRBJ2-1,TRBV2,.,.,TGTGCCAGCAGTGAAGCGCTTGGCAATGAGCAGTTCTTC,CASSEALGNEQFF
TRBJ2-1,TRBV4-2,TRBD2,.,TGTGCCAGCAGCCAAGATGGAATAGCGGGAGAAGATGAGCAGTTCTTC,CASSQDGIAGEDEQFF
TRBJ2-5,TRBV12-3/TRBV12-4,TRBD1,.,TGTGCCAGCAGTTTAATGGGACAGGGGGAGACCCAGTACTTC,CASSLMGQGETQYF
TRBJ2-3,TRBV18,TRBD2,.,TGTGCCAGCTCACCGGGACTAGCGGGACCCCTTAGCACAGATACGCAGTATTTT,CASSPGLAGPLSTDTQYF
TRBJ2-1,TRBV2,.,.,TGTGCCAGCACCGGGGGACAGGGAATACTTAGCGGGAGCTACGAGCAGTTCTTC,CASTGGQGILSGSYEQFF
TRBJ2-5,TRBV20-1,TRBD1,few,TGCAGTGCTAGAGGAGTTACGGACAGGGAGCAAGAGACCCAGTACTTC,CSARGVTDREQETQYF
TRBJ1-4,TRBV6-1,TRBD1,few,TGTGCCAGCAGTGAAGGGGACAGGGGAGGTGAAAAACTGTTTTTT,CASSEGDRGGEKLFF
TRBJ1-4,TRBV4-2,.,many,TGTGCCAGCAGCCATGGGAGCCATTCAACTAATGAAAAACTGTTTTTT,CASSHGSHSTNEKLFF
TRBJ1-5,TRBV7-8,.,few,TGTGCCAGCAGCTTAGCAAAGAGGGTACAGTACCATCAGCCCCAGCATTTT,CASSLAKRVQYHQPQHF
TRBJ2-7,TRBV6-1,.,few,TGTGCCAGCAGTGCGGTTGTCTACGAGCAGTACTTC,CASSAVVYEQYF
TRBJ1-2,TRBV10-3,TRBD1,few,TGTGCCATCAGTGAAAGGACAGGGATGTTTGGCTACACCTTC,CAISERTGMFGYTF